The subject of this entry is one T cell receptor beta chain. This sample is part of a study of control samples from healthy donors and cancer patients. The CDR3 is 15 amino acids. CDR1 and CDR2 from the germline V gene are SGHTA and FQGNSA. V was pared by 2 bases and J by 5 bases, with 5 bases of the junction left unmatched. Assay used: immunoSEQ multiplex PCR; TCRdb lists only in-frame clones, some missing. The sample contains 150,000 to 200,000 clones, approximately 94% of which appear only once. Sequenced material: blood. This receptor was taken from a woman aged 40 to 50 in good health. The chain uses TRBV7-2 and TRBJ2-1, with 8 positions matching TRBD1. CDR3 sequence (DNA): TGTGCCAGCAGCTTAAGCAGGGGGCTGAACAATGAGCAGTTCTTC. Amino acid sequence: CASSLSRGLNNEQFF.